This TCR beta chain was captured in a study of T cell changes during pregnancy in multiple sclerosis. CDR3 length: 17 amino acids. V trimming: 6 bases; J trimming: 4 bases; junction bases outside the gene matches: 11. CDR1 and CDR2 from the germline V gene are MNHEY and SMNVEV (reference sequence). Data came from immunoSEQ multiplex PCR; TCRdb stores just in-frame clones and leaves some out. The data contain about 100,000 clones, around 93% of them singletons. This clone was counted a single time. The rearrangement joins TRBV27 to TRBJ2-3; 12 nucleotides align to TRBD1. This sequence was found in a female donor with multiple sclerosis, enrolled in a pregnancy study. Specimen: peripheral blood, collected before pregnancy. The CDR3, as DNA: TGTGCCAGCAGCAAAGACCTGGGACAGGGGGCCCCAGATACGCAGTATTTT. It translates to CASSKDLGQGAPDTQYF.